This TCR beta chain was recovered during a study of Tregs in tolerant kidney transplant recipients. Regarding the study as a whole: The small number of patients limits these findings pending further validation.

Comments on this clone: Its specificity is not known.

TCRdb's table, derived via immunoSEQ multiplex PCR, lists solely in-frame clones and lacks some. The profile shows fewer than 150,000 clones, about 91% of them singletons. The source is a human donor in good health. Sequencing used CD4+ T cells from blood.

CDR3 amino acids: CASSPRTVTDTQYF. In DNA form, the CDR3 reads TGTGCCAGCAGCCCGCGGACAGTCACAGATACGCAGTATTTT. The chain carries TRBV7-9 and TRBJ2-3, with a possible D match to TRBD1 (6 bases). The germline V gene has CDR1 SEHNR and CDR2 FQNEAQ (reference sequence). The CDR3 consists of 14 residues. Trimming removed 5 bases from V and 2 bases from J, with 11 bases in between.